The source of this TCR beta chain is a study of blood T cell repertoires in COVID-19. This CDR3 region has 17 residues. CDR1 is MNHEY, CDR2 SVGEGT, per germline. The V gene lost 6 bases and the J gene lost 0 bases, with 21 bases spanning the gap. The repertoire was sequenced with immunoSEQ multiplex PCR; TCRdb's copy has only in-frame clones and lacks some. The sample shows roughly 120,000 clones, less than 90% of them seen only once. Sequencing used peripheral blood. The origin of this receptor is a man aged 65 to 79 who had recovered from COVID-19. The chain is built from TRBV6-2 or TRBV6-3 and TRBJ2-7, with TRBD2 as a possible D gene (6 bases). The CDR3 loop is CASSQVTNSGSSYEQYF. The CDR3 nucleotides are TGTGCCAGCAGCCAGGTAACCAATAGCGGCAGCTCCTACGAGCAGTACTTC.